Following are 26 T cell receptor beta chains from one sample sequenced in a study of cytomegalovirus exposure and HLA in healthy donors (dated by TCRdb to 2017 to 2019). Library preparation employed the immunoSEQ multiplex PCR assay. A mixture of 60 forward primers for TCR Vbeta segments and 13 reverse primers for TCR Jbeta segments was used in the multiplex PCR. What TCRdb holds here is the immuneACCESS table cut down to in-frame rearrangements. Part of the clones is not present; checked against another copy, under half of the missing clones reflect an unresolved V gene, and the others are unexplained. In all, the sample holds roughly 140,000 clones, and 78% of those were seen once. Together, the top ten hold 2.8% of the sample. Sequenced input: PBMCs. These receptors originate from a male donor in good health and CMV-seronegative.

The CDR3 loop is CASSAGQGDLQETQYF. The CDR3, as DNA: TGTGCCAGCAGCGCAGGGCAAGGGGATCTACAAGAGACCCAGTACTTC. The chain links TRBV7-8 to TRBJ2-5, with a possible D match to TRBD1 (5 bases). The CDR3 has 16 residues. Germline values: CDR1 SGHVS, CDR2 FQNEAQ. V was shortened by 5 bases and J by 2 bases, with 18 bases between the two germline ends.

The V and J genes are TRBV5-4 and TRBJ1-4, with 7 bases lining up with TRBD1. The CDR3 sequence is 16 residues long. Germline V CDR1 and CDR2: SGHNT, YYREEE (reference sequence). V trimming: 0 bases; J trimming: 5 bases; junction bases outside the gene matches: 7. The CDR3: CASSLVQGTENEKLFF. The CDR3 nucleotides are TGTGCCAGCAGCTTGGTCCAGGGGACAGAAAATGAAAAACTGTTTTTT.

This clone was counted between two and nine times. V gene TRBV19 combines with J gene TRBJ2-7, with 12 bases identical to TRBD2. V dropped 2 bases and J dropped 5; count of bases not matched to a gene: 7. The V gene's germline CDR1 is LNHDA and CDR2 SQIVND (reference sequence). This CDR3 region has 16 residues. CDR3 loop: CASSIKRTSGIDEQYF. DNA of the CDR3: TGTGCCAGTAGTATAAAACGGACTAGCGGGATCGACGAGCAGTACTTC. The full variable domain, its missing parts supplied by reference TRBV19 and TRBJ2-7, is DGGITQSPKYLFRKEGQNVTLSCEQNLNHDAMYWYRQDPGQGLRLIYYSQIVNDFQKGDIAEGYSVSREKKESFPLTVTSAQKNPTAFYLCASSIKRTSGIDEQYFGPGTRLTVT.

J is TRBJ1-2 and V is TRBV27; TRBD1 aligns across 9 bases. CDR1 is MNHEY and CDR2 is SMNVEV in the germline V gene (reference sequence). V gave up 1 base and J gave up 8 bases; unmatched junction bases: 8. There are 15 residues in the CDR3. The CDR3 bases are TGTGCCAGCAGTTTATTCCCGACAGGGGGGAGAGGCTACACCTTC. This codes for CASSLFPTGGRGYTF.

The chain links TRBV23-1 to TRBJ2-7, with TRBD1 matching over 8 bases. TRBV23-1 is annotated as an ORF whose role is uncertain. CDR3 size: 16 residues. The J segment lost 2 bases and the V segment lost 3 bases, leaving 9 bases of the junction unmatched. The CDR3 region is CASSHTWTGNPYEQYF. In DNA form, the CDR3 reads TGCGCCAGCAGTCACACTTGGACAGGGAACCCCTACGAGCAGTACTTC.

The chain has TRBV27 and TRBJ2-7; D gene ambiguous. Trimming removed 6 bases at V and 0 bases at J, with 9 bases between. This CDR3 contains 13 residues. CDR1 is MNHEY, CDR2 SMNVEV, per germline (reference sequence). Here the CDR3 DNA reads TGTGCCAGCAGGACGGAGAGCTCCTACGAGCAGTACTTC. It encodes CASRTESSYEQYF.

A remark on this clone: This sample includes further DNA sequences coding for the same CDR3. V is TRBV5-1 and J is TRBJ1-1, with a tentative D call TRBD1 (5 bases). Germline lookup yields CDR1 SGHRS and CDR2 YFSETQ. This CDR3 has 13 amino acids. Trimming pared 6 bases from V and 1 base from J, leaving 10 bases between. CDR3 bases: TGCGCCAGCACCGAAGGGGCGAACACTGAAGCTTTCTTT. Amino acids: CASTEGANTEAFF.

V usage is TRBV11-2 and J usage is TRBJ2-1; 12 bases are shared with TRBD2. The CDR3 spans 16 residues. V was clipped by 1 base and J by 5 bases; unmatched bases: 3. Germline V CDR1 and CDR2: SGHAT, FQNNGV. CDR3 DNA: TGTGCCAGCAGCTTAGGGAGACTAGCGGGAGACAATGAGCAGTTCTTC. It is translated as CASSLGRLAGDNEQFF.

As regards this clone: One end of the junction does not line up with germline, which may come from a read error. This rearrangement joins TRBV9 to TRBJ1-1; TRBD1 aligns across 7 bases. The CDR3 extends over 15 amino acids. Germline-derived CDR1 and CDR2 are SGDLS and YYNGEE. The chain's CDR3 is CSSSPGGSGYTEAFF. CDR3 bases: TGTTCCAGCAGCCCAGGGGGGAGTGGGTACACTGAAGCTTTCTTT. The entire variable domain, with the rest obtained from reference TRBV9 and TRBJ1-1, is as follows: DSGVTQTPKHLITATGQRVTLRCSPRSGDLSVYWYQQSLDQGLQFLIQYYNGEERAKGNILERFSAQQFPDLHSELNLSSLELGDSALYFCSSSPGGSGYTEAFFGQGTRLTVV.

The chain joins TRBV2 to TRBJ1-5, with a weak D call TRBD1 (5 bases). This CDR3 region has 16 residues. V was trimmed by 6 bases and J by 0 bases, leaving 15 bases between them. In germline, CDR1 is SNHLY, CDR2 FYNNEI. CDR3 sequence: CASSPRVRDSNQPQHF. The CDR3 DNA reads as TGTGCCAGCAGCCCCAGAGTCAGGGATAGCAATCAGCCCCAGCATTTT.

The chain couples TRBV7-6 to TRBJ2-7, with D perhaps TRBD2 (6 bases). Trimming left V 5 bases short and J 1 base short, with 27 bases between. This CDR3 spans 19 amino acids. Germline V gene data show CDR1 as SGHVS and CDR2 as FNYEAQ. The CDR3 is CASSRRVYRGAASSYEQYF. The CDR3 bases are TGTGCCAGCAGCCGGAGGGTATATAGAGGGGCCGCTTCTTCCTACGAGCAGTACTTC.

V gene TRBV6-5 combines with J gene TRBJ1-5; D gene ambiguous. The CDR3 extends over 13 amino acids. V was cut by 10 bases and J by 3 bases, with 13 bases left in between. CDR1 MNHEY and CDR2 SVGAGI come from the germline V gene. CDR3 sequence (DNA): TGTGCCACTGCGCGCGGGAACAATCAGCCCCAGCATTTT. Protein product: CATARGNNQPQHF.

This clone is a singleton in its sample. A junction boundary mismatches the germline segment, possibly from a read error. The chain joins TRBV7-9 to TRBJ1-6; D is perhaps TRBD1 (6 bases). The CDR3 sequence is 17 residues long. Germline-derived CDR1 and CDR2 are SEHNR and FQNEAQ (reference sequence). The CDR3 DNA reads TGTTCCAGCAGCTTGAACAGGGCTGACCAAAATAATTCACCCCTCCACTTT. This gives the protein CSSSLNRADQNNSPLHF.

The chain recombines TRBV6-5 with TRBJ1-2, with D maybe TRBD1 (5 bases). Per the germline V gene, CDR1 is MNHEY and CDR2 is SVGAGI. V lost 6 bases and J 4 bases, leaving 9 bases between the germline ends. There are 12 residues in the CDR3. The CDR3 protein is CASSETVYGYTF. CDR3 nucleotides: TGTGCCAGCAGCGAGACAGTCTATGGCTACACCTTC.

The chain couples TRBV4-1 to TRBJ1-2; no clear D gene. Per germline, CDR1 MGHRA and CDR2 YSYEKL. The CDR3 extends over 14 amino acids. Between the trimmed V and J ends, which lost 1 base and 2 bases, there was a span of 8 bases. The CDR3, as DNA: TGCGCCAGCAGCCAAGTGTCAGTCAACTATGGCTACACCTTC. Its translation: CASSQVSVNYGYTF.

The chain carries TRBV7-9 and TRBJ2-2; 10 nucleotides agree with TRBD1. V was pared by 3 bases and J by 3 bases, with 1 base of the junction left unmatched. The germline CDR1 and CDR2 sequences are SEHNR and FQNEAQ (reference sequence). The CDR3 has 15 residues. The CDR3, as DNA: TGTGCCAGCAGCTTGGGGACAGGGGACACCGGGGAGCTGTTTTTT. Translated, it gives CASSLGTGDTGELFF. The full variable domain, completed using reference TRBV7-9 and TRBJ2-2, is DTGVSQNPRHKITKRGQNVTFRCDPISEHNRLYWYRQTLGQGPEFLTYFQNEAQLEKSRLLSDRFSAERPKGSFSTLEIQRTEQGDSAMYLCASSLGTGDTGELFFGEGSRLTVL.

This clone appeared a few times. This chain joins TRBV29-1 and TRBJ1-1; D is unclear. The CDR3 runs to 10 residues. V was clipped by 7 bases and J by 5 bases, with 8 bases between them. The V gene's germline CDR1 is SQVTM and CDR2 ANQGSEA. CDR3 bases: TGCAGCGCCCGGGATACTGAAGCTTTCTTT. Translated: CSARDTEAFF.

The chain uses TRBV5-1 and TRBJ2-1; 13 bases line up with TRBD2. The CDR3 contains 19 residues. With 4 bases clipped from V and 2 bases from J, the junction kept 12 bases outside the gene matches. Germline V gene sequence: CDR1 SGHRS, CDR2 YFSETQ. CDR3 amino acids: CASSPQFPLAGGPYNEQFF. The DNA of the CDR3 is TGCGCCAGCAGCCCTCAATTCCCACTAGCGGGAGGGCCCTACAATGAGCAGTTCTTC.

This clone appeared once. V and J are TRBV4-3 and TRBJ1-2; 10 bases match TRBD1. This CDR3 region has 16 residues. V dropped 3 bases and J dropped 7; count of bases not matched to a gene: 11. The germline gives CDR1 LGHNA, CDR2 YSLEER. DNA of the CDR3: TGCGCCAGCAGCCAGGGACCTTCGACAGGGGGCGGTGGCTACACCTTC. This encodes CASSQGPSTGGGGYTF.

The chain has TRBV10-2 and TRBJ1-5, with 10 bases aligning to TRBD1. This CDR3 comprises 16 residues. With 3 bases clipped from V and 3 bases from J, the junction kept 5 bases outside the gene matches. Germline assignment: CDR1 WSHSY and CDR2 SAAADI. CDR3 DNA: TGCGCCAGCAGTGATCGAGACAGGGGGCTCAATCAGCCCCAGCATTTT. Translating gives CASSDRDRGLNQPQHF.

Concerning this clone: Its ends do not fully match the called genes, so a read error is possible. J is TRBJ2-1 and V is TRBV7-2; 11 nucleotides match TRBD1. The germline V gene has CDR1 SGHTA and CDR2 FQGNSA. The CDR3 consists of 15 residues. CDR3 sequence: CSSSSDRGRYNEQFF. In nucleotides, the CDR3 is TGTTCCAGCAGCTCGGACAGGGGGCGATACAATGAGCAGTTCTTC.

The chain links TRBV4-2 to TRBJ2-1, with 14 bases fitting TRBD2. The junction had 1 base not matched to a gene; V was cut back by 3 bases and J by 9 bases. CDR1 is LGHNA, CDR2 YNFKEQ, per germline. This CDR3 has 14 residues. CDR3 region: CASSQGLAGVEQFF. Here the CDR3 DNA reads TGTGCCAGCAGCCAGGGACTAGCGGGAGTTGAGCAGTTCTTC.

This clone was counted between two and nine times. The CDR3: CASSQMDRANTEAFF. For the CDR3, the DNA is TGCGCCAGCAGTCAGATGGACAGGGCCAACACTGAAGCTTTCTTT. The chain combines TRBV4-1 with TRBJ1-1; 8 nucleotides line up with TRBD1. J was trimmed by 2 bases and V by 6 bases; bases with no gene match: 8. The CDR3 consists of 15 residues. Germline CDR1 and CDR2: MGHRA and YSYEKL.

The gene calls are TRBV18 and TRBJ2-7; 9 bases line up with TRBD1. The CDR3 extends over 14 amino acids. Losses at the gene ends were 4 bases for V and 4 bases for J; bases not matched to a gene: 5. In germline, CDR1 is KGHSH, CDR2 LQKENI. The CDR3 sequence is CASSLGTGRYEQYF. CDR3 bases: TGTGCCAGCTCACTCGGGACAGGGAGGTACGAGCAGTACTTC.

The rearrangement links TRBV30 to TRBJ2-5, with D perhaps matching TRBD2 (7 bases). The CDR3 has 14 residues. Germline CDR1 GTSNPN, CDR2 SVGIG (reference sequence). The V end was cut by 5 bases, the J end by 1 base, with 14 bases between. CDR3 in amino acids: CAWGQGGGQETQYF. Here the CDR3 DNA reads TGTGCCTGGGGCCAAGGGGGGGGCCAAGAGACCCAGTACTTC.

The chain couples TRBV30 to TRBJ2-1, with D hard to call. CDR1 and CDR2 (germline): GTSNPN, SVGIG (reference sequence). CDR3 length: 11 residues. V was clipped by 0 bases and J by 8 bases, with 5 bases between them. The CDR3 loop is CAWSVTDEQFF. In DNA, the CDR3 is TGTGCCTGGAGTGTAACTGATGAGCAGTTCTTC.